Reported below is one TCR beta chain. Antigen unknown. Germline assignment: CDR1 SEHNR and CDR2 FQNEAQ (reference sequence). With V trimmed by 1 base and J by 1 base, 10 bases remained unmatched. This CDR3 contains 18 residues. This entry belongs to a study of Tregs in tolerant kidney transplant recipients. The table came from immunoSEQ multiplex PCR; TCRdb's copy has only in-frame clones and leaves some out. The sample consists of about 77,000 clones, 95% to 98% of them appearing once. Study results and caveats: Changing PCR primers prevented nucleotide comparison between some patients' samples.

The TCR originated in a human donor who received a combined kidney and bone marrow transplant. The input for sequencing was CD4+ T cells from blood, taken before the transplant. The chain couples TRBV7-9 to TRBJ2-5; 9 bases map to TRBD2. The CDR3 DNA follows: TGTGCCAGCAGCTTAGTGGGTAGGCTAGCGGGATTCCAAGAGACCCAGTACTTC. It translates to CASSLVGRLAGFQETQYF. The entire variable domain, with the rest obtained from reference TRBV7-9 and TRBJ2-5, is as follows: DTGVSQNPRHKITKRGQNVTFRCDPISEHNRLYWYRQTLGQGPEFLTYFQNEAQLEKSRLLSDRFSAERPKGSFSTLEIQRTEQGDSAMYLCASSLVGRLAGFQETQYFGPGTRLLVL.